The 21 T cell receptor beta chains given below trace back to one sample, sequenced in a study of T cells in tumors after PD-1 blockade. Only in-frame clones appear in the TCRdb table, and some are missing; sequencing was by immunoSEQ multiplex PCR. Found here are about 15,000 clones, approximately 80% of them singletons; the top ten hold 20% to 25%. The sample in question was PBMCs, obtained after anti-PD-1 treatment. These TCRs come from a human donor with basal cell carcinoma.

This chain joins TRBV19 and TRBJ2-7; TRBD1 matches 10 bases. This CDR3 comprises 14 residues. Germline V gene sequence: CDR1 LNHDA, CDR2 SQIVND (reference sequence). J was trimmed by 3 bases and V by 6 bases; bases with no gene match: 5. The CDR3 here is CASRSGTGVYEQYF. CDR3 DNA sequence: TGTGCCAGTAGATCCGGGACAGGGGTCTACGAGCAGTACTTC.

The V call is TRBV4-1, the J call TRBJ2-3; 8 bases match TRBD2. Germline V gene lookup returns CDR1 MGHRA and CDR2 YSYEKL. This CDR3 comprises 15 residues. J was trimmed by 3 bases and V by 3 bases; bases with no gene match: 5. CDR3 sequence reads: CASSHGAGATDTQYF. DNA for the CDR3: TGCGCCAGCAGCCATGGAGCGGGGGCGACAGATACGCAGTATTTT.

CDR3 residues: CSASRGRNYEQYF. CDR3 sequence (DNA): TGCAGTGCTAGTCGGGGGAGAAACTACGAGCAGTACTTC. This chain joins TRBV20-1 and TRBJ2-7, with D possibly being TRBD2 (6 bases). Germline CDR1 reads DFQATT; CDR2 reads SNEGSKA (reference sequence). The CDR3 is made up of 13 amino acids. Trimming cost V 3 bases and J 3 bases, with 12 bases left between them.

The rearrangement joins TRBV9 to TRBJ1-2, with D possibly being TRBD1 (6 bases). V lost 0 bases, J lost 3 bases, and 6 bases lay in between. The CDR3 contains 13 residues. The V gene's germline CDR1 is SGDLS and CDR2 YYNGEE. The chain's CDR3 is CASSVAGDYGYTF. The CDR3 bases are TGTGCCAGCAGCGTAGCAGGGGACTATGGCTACACCTTC. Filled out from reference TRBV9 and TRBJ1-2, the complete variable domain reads DSGVTQTPKHLITATGQRVTLRCSPRSGDLSVYWYQQSLDQGLQFLIQYYNGEERAKGNILERFSAQQFPDLHSELNLSSLELGDSALYFCASSVAGDYGYTFGSGTRLTVV.

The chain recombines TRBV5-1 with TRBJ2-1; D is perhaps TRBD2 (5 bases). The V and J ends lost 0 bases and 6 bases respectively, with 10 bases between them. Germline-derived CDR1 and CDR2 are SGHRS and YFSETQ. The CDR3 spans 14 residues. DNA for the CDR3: TGCGCCAGCAGCTTGGTGGCTAGCACCAATGAGCAGTTCTTC. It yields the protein CASSLVASTNEQFF.

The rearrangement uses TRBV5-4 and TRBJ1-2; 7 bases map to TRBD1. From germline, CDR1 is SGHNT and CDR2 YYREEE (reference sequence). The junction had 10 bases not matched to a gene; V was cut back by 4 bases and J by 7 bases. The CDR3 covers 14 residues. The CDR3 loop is CASSIQGKDGGYTF. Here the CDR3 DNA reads TGTGCCAGCAGCATACAGGGGAAGGATGGTGGCTACACCTTC.

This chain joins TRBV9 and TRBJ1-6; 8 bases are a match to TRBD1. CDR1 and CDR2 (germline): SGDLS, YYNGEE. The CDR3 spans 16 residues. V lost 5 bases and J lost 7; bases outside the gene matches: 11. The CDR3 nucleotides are TGTGCCAGCAGAGACGACCGGACAGGGATGAATTCACCCCTCCACTTT. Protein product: CASRDDRTGMNSPLHF.

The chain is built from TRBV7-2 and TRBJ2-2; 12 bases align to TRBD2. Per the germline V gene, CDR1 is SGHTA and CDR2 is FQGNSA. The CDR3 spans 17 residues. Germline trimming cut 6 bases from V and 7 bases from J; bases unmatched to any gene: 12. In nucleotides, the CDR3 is TGTGCCAGCAGAAGGCTACTAGCGGGAGGTTCGGGCGGGGAGCTGTTTTTT. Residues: CASRRLLAGGSGGELFF.

The chain's CDR3 is CASSVQGYGNTIYF. The CDR3 coding sequence is TGTGCCAGCAGCGTTCAGGGGTACGGAAACACCATATATTTT. This chain uses TRBV7-2 with TRBJ1-3, with D maybe TRBD1 (6 bases). Trimming cost V 5 bases and J 4 bases, with 12 bases left between them. CDR3 size: 14 residues. Germline CDR1 and CDR2: SGHTA and FQGNSA.

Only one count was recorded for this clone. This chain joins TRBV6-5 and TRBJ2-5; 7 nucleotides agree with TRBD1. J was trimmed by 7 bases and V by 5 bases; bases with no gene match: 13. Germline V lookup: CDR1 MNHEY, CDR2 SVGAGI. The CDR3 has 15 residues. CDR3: CASSQLTGRSGTQYF. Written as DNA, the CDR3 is TGTGCCAGCAGTCAACTGACAGGGCGTTCGGGGACCCAGTACTTC.

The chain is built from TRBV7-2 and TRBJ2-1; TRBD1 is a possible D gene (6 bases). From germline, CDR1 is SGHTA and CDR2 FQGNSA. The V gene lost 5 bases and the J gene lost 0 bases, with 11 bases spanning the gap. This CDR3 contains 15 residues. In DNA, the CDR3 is TGTGCCAGCAGCCAAGGGGGACGCTCCTACAATGAGCAGTTCTTC. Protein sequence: CASSQGGRSYNEQFF.

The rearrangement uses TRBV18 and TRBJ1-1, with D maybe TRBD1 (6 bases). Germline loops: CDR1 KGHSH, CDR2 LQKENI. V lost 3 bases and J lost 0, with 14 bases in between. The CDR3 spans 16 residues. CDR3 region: CASSPYTGRVNTEAFF. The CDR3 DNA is TGTGCCAGCTCACCCTATACAGGGCGGGTGAACACTGAAGCTTTCTTT. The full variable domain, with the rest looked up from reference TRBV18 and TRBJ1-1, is NAGVMQNPRHLVRRRGQEARLRCSPMKGHSHVYWYRQLPEEGLKFMVYLQKENIIDESGMPKERFSAEFPKEGPSILRIQQVVRGDSAAYFCASSPYTGRVNTEAFFGQGTRLTVV.

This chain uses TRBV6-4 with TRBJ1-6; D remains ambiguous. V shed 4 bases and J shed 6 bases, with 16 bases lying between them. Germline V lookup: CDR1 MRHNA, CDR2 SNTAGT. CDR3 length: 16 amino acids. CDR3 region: CASSGKYGTLNSPLHF. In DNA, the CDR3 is TGTGCCAGCAGTGGCAAATACGGAACCCTTAATTCACCCCTCCACTTT.

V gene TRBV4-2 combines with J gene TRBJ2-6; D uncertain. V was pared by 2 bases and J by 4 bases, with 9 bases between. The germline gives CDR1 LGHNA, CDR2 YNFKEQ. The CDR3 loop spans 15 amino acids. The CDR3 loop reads CASSQRVPGANVLTF. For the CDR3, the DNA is TGTGCCAGCAGCCAAAGGGTTCCAGGGGCCAACGTCCTGACTTTC.

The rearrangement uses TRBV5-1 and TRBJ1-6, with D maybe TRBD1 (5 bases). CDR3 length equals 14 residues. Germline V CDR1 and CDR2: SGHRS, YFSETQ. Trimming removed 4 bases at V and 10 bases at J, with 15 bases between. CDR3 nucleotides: TGCGCCAGCAGCCACCCGGGGGGATCCTCACCCCTCCACTTT. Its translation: CASSHPGGSSPLHF.

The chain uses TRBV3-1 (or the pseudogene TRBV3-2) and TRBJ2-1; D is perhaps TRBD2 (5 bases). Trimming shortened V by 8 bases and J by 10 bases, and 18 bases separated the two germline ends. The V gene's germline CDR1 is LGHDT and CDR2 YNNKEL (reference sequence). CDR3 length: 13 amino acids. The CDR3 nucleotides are TGTGCCAGCTGCACGGGGAACCTCGACGAGCAGTTCTTC. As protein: CASCTGNLDEQFF.

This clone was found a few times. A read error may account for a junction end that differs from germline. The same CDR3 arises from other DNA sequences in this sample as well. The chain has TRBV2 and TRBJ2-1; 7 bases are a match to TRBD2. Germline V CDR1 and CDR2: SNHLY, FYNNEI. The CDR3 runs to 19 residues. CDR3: CARSYGWAGEGSSYNEQFF. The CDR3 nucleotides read TGTGCCCGCAGTTACGGGTGGGCGGGGGAGGGGAGCTCCTACAATGAGCAGTTCTTC.

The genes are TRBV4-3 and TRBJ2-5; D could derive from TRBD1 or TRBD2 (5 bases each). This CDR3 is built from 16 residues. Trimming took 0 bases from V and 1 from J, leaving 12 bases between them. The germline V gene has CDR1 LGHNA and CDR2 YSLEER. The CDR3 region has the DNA TGCGCCAGCAGCCAAGATGCCGGGGCAGGCCAAGAGACCCAGTACTTC. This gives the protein CASSQDAGAGQETQYF.

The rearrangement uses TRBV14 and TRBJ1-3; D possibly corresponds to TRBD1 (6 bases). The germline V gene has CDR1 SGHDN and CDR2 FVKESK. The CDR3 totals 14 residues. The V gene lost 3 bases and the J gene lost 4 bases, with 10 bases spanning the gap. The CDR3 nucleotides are TGTGCCAGCAGCCATACAGGGCTCGGAAACACCATATATTTT. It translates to CASSHTGLGNTIYF.

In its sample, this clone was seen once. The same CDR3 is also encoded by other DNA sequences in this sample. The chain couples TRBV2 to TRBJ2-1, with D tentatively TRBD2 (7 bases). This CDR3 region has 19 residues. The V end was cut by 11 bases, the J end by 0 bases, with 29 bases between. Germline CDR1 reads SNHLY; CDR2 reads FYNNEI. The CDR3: CAPSDGGARAGSSYNEQFF. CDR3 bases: TGTGCCCCCAGTGATGGGGGGGCGCGGGCGGGGAGCTCCTACAATGAGCAGTTCTTC.

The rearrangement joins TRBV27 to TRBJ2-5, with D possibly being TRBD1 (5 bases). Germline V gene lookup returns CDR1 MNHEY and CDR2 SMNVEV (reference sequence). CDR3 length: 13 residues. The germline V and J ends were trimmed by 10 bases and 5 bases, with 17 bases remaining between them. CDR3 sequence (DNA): TGTGCCACTTCTTCAGGGCCCGAGGAGACCCAGTACTTC. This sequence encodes CATSSGPEETQYF.